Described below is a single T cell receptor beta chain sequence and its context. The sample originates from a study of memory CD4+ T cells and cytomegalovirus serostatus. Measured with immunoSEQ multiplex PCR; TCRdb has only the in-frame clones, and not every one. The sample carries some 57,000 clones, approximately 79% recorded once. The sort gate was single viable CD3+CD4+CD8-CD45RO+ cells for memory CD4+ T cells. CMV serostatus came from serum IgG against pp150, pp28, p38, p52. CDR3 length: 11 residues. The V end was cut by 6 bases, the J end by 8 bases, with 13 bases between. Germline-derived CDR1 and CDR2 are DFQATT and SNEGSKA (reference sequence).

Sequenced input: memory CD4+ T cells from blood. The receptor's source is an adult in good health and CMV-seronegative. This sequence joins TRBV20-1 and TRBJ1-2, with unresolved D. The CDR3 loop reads CSARTGPGYTF. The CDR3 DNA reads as TGCAGTGCAAGGACTGGACCGGGCTACACCTTC.